This entry is about one T cell receptor (beta chain). Its cognate antigen has yet to be identified. Clipping removes 2 bases from V and 3 bases from J, with 4 as the unmatched junction base count. The CDR3 runs 15 residues from the cysteine to the phenylalanine. CDR3 DNA is the only sequence kept; it has 45 bases, read in frame from the first base. The germline V gene (reference sequence) gives CDR1 as LNHDA and CDR2 as SQIVND. The cohort comprised 670 or so healthy bone marrow donors. Cohort members were all nominally healthy when sampled, although unrecorded immune exposures were likely present. The donor was CMV seropositive and belonged to the group of 250 to 350 seropositive cohort members. Every donor gave a peripheral blood sample, and the peripheral blood mononuclear cells from that sample were used for TCR beta sequencing. Genomic DNA extraction from the blood cell samples was performed with the Qiagen DNeasy Blood Extraction Kit.

The data are from a study of cytomegalovirus exposure and HLA in healthy donors (dated by TCRdb to 2016 to 2017). Concerning the study at large: An earlier analysis of several hundred of the donors reported approximately 260 Gb of sequence data and 95 million to 140 million unique TCR beta sequences obtained from roughly 170 million T cells. Among some 400 genotyped donors of the cohort, an average of roughly 230,000 unique TCR beta nucleotide sequences was sequenced per donor, of which approximately 19% were non-productive. The genetic ancestry cluster associated with self-reported Caucasian donors included 81% of the 398 genotyped donors. A later analysis re-examined previously published TCR beta repertoires from about 670 donors and added high-resolution HLA genotyping to investigate patterns of TCR occurrence. All discovery cohort repertoires had been generated using a single sequencing platform. Because of strong linkage in the cohort, four or five DR-DQ haplotypes were treated as single units for association and clustering. The later analysis used no new phenotypic data to find candidate immune exposures, relying instead on TCR beta sequences and their occurrence across donors. The T cell repertoires of roughly 660 subjects were profiled by immunosequencing and related to cytomegalovirus serostatus. An earlier analysis of 500 to 650 of the donors applied high-throughput TCR beta sequencing to assess whether each TCR beta V gene segment acted as functional or pseudogenic. About 310 gigabases of sequencing data and 70 million to 100 million unique TCR sequences were included in an early release covering roughly 600 HLA-typed donors. Alongside the repertoire data, information on donor age, sex, ethnicity and CMV serostatus was compiled. A later genetic analysis took genome-wide SNP genotypes for about three fifths of the 666 donors and used that subset as a discovery cohort. Both class I and class II loci were covered by HLA typing, at four-digit resolution. Besides the first cohort of roughly 640 subjects, a separate validation cohort made up of 120 different subjects was used. The number of typed donors differed by locus: roughly 620-640 for A, B, C, DRB1 and DQB1; 522 for DQA1; over 600 for DPA1; and about 450 for DPB1. The study aimed to test whether cataloging public T cell receptors could reveal signatures of past pathogen exposure. High-throughput TCR immunosequencing, statistical association of individual TCRs with disease status, and machine learning were combined to predict cytomegalovirus infection status.

Overall study results and their limits: The authors suggested that the approach could potentially be generalized to other disease states and immunological phenotypes. Only TCR beta chains were sequenced in this cohort, and the absence of alpha or paired-chain data limited detectable features. At a false discovery rate of 0.05, a later analysis linked 16,000 or so TCR beta sequences to specific HLA alleles. Most CMV-associated TCR beta chains appeared to be HLA-restricted in a later analysis, and the HLA associations seemed to be driven largely by CMV exposure. According to a later genetic analysis, donors in an Asian-associated ancestry cluster had fewer N-insertions in productive TCRs than the approximately 710-donor mean. Compared with equally common non-associated chains, HLA-associated TCR beta chains in a later analysis were more clonally expanded and had lower generation probabilities. A further reported finding was that TCR beta sequences accurately predicted the HLA-A and HLA-B alleles for most subjects in the first cohort. Because counts were too low, some 17 rarely observed V segments, including chromosome 9 orphons, were excluded from the earlier analysis of fewer than 650 of the donors. According to a later analysis, TCR association rates differed among HLA loci, with DRB1 alleles showing the most associated TCRs and HLA-C alleles showing the fewest. The study listed 150 to 200 TCR beta chains as associated with cytomegalovirus. In vitro tests confirmed that three of the cytomegalovirus-associated TCR beta chains recognize cytomegalovirus antigens. In both the original and validation cohorts, the classifier was reported to diagnose cytomegalovirus status with high specificity and sensitivity. Most TCR sequences were observed very rarely across donors, whereas some public TCRs were present in many individuals. An earlier analysis of approximately 570 of the donors showed that most TCR beta V segments appeared in productive rearrangements either about 87% or about 30% of the time, which broadly matched IMGT annotations. CMV serostatus was the only immune exposure information available for the cohort. Several of the top co-occurrence clusters appeared to be linked to parvovirus B19, influenza, CMV and Epstein-Barr virus, according to a later analysis. Linkage disequilibrium might explain the correlated functional status among segregating V segments, but an unknown experimental factor could not be ruled out. Roughly uniform sequencing depth across donors was assumed in presence/absence analyses, although this assumption may not hold. Because HLA typing was missing for some donors at each locus, association tests included only the typed subset. When HLA alleles, especially DR and DQ, strongly co-occurred, attributing TCR associations to individual alleles was difficult. A cluster of highly shared sequence variants was judged likely to represent a technical artifact of the sequencing pipeline. An association between a missense DCLRE1C variant and V-gene and J-gene trimming of TCR beta chains was found in a later genetic analysis and replicated in an independent cohort. Some IMGT-functional V segments, including TRBV6-2 and TRBV6-3, could not be distinguished by the 87-base-pair reads and were therefore excluded.

The library was made by the immunoSEQ multiplex PCR assay. For the multiplex PCR, a mixture combining 60 forward primers for TCR Vbeta segments and 13 reverse primers for TCR Jbeta segments was used. The CDR3 region of rearranged TCR beta genes was amplified from genomic DNA with a multiplex PCR assay. On the Illumina HiSeq System, the amplified TCR beta libraries were sequenced as 87-base-pair reads. As for the authors' bioinformatics: A later analysis tallied 75 million to 95 million unique TCR beta chains across the 666 repertoires, and approximately 12 million of those chains were shared by two or more donors. A nearest-neighbor algorithm error-corrected the raw reads and collapsed the reads into unique sequences, merging closely related sequences to remove PCR and sequencing errors. To assign V, D and J gene segments, CDR3 sequences were aligned to IMGT reference sequences. For a sequence to be retained, a match of at least six nucleotides to both a V gene segment and a J gene segment was required. Rearrangements were classified as productive when the CDR3 lacked stop codons and remained in frame with V and J, and all other rearrangements were classified as non-productive. CDR3 was defined according to IMGT convention as the region running from the second conserved V-encoded cysteine to the conserved J-encoded phenylalanine. Sequences without an unambiguous match to a single V gene segment were excluded from the earlier analysis of approximately 560 of the donors. An earlier analysis of approximately 590 of the donors called V segments functional above 56.7% productive rearrangements and segregating when the between-donor standard deviation exceeded 5%. A statistical classification framework was built for diagnosing cytomegalovirus status from the catalog of TCR beta chain sequences. V and J gene assignment, in a later analysis, came from comparing TCR nucleotide sequences with IMGT/GENE-DB human TR gene sequences. In a later analysis, CDR3 sequences and most-parsimonious VDJ recombination scenarios were assigned using the TCRdist pipeline. A later analysis defined each TCR beta chain by its CDR3 amino acid sequence plus V-gene family, and excluded reads lacking a unique V-gene family. As a way to deal with suspected cross-contamination and a sequencing artifact, a later analysis dropped 592 nucleotide sequences that were highly shared and had low generation probability. In a later analysis, a clonal expansion index was calculated for each public chain from normalized within-repertoire ranks of inferred template counts. In a later analysis, generation probabilities were computed using a VDJ recombination model fitted to out-of-frame rearrangements, and the results were checked against IGoR. In a later analysis, TCR-TCR, TCR-HLA and TCR-CMV co-occurrence was scored with hypergeometric tests, and a repertoire-size bias correction was applied to TCR pairs. To estimate false discovery rates, a later analysis permuted the HLA or CMV assignments 20 times. In a later analysis, co-occurring TCRs were grouped using DBSCAN, with TCRdist sequence similarity added in when clustering inside HLA-allele-positive subsets. Repertoires with fewer than 30,000 or more than 120,000 public chains were left out of co-occurrence clustering, as were four to six repertoires with anomalous nucleotide sharing. Here the immuneACCESS table is served through TCRdb, limited to in-frame sequences with V and J called. Missing clones are a known gap in these copies; in checked studies unresolved V genes cover under half, and the rest lacks a known reason. V, J and clone size were drawn from that table, and D and trimming were deduced from the DNA. The sample has tens of thousands of clones on record. In total, the top ten clones hold about 3.8% of the sample.

The TCR sequence derives from a female donor in good health and CMV-seropositive. Sequenced material: PBMCs. The chain is assembled from TRBV19 and TRBJ2-1; TRBD1 lines up with 7 middle nucleotides. The CDR3 in this case is CASSITRDSYNEQFF. At the DNA level, the sequence is TGTGCCAGTAGTATAACCCGGGACAGCTACAATGAGCAGTTCTTC.